The 27 T cell receptor beta chains below all came from one sample that was sequenced in a study of blood T cell repertoires in COVID-19. TCRdb's copy holds only in-frame clones and misses some; the assay was immunoSEQ multiplex PCR. Altogether roughly 300,000 clones are present, around 87% being singletons, with the ten largest covering 6.5% to 9.5%. The sequenced sample consisted of peripheral blood. These receptors all stem from a woman aged 45 to 65 who had recovered from COVID-19.

As regards this clone: Its ends do not fully match the called genes, so a read error is possible. This rearrangement joins TRBV27 to TRBJ2-1; 16 positions match TRBD2. This CDR3 has 18 amino acids. CDR1 and CDR2 (germline): MNHEY, SMNVEV (reference sequence). This CDR3 reads CATSRKGLAGGLGNEQFF. CDR3 bases: TGTGCCACCAGTAGAAAGGGACTAGCGGGAGGGCTAGGGAATGAGCAGTTCTTC.

The chain recombines TRBV5-1 with TRBJ2-7; D perhaps matches TRBD1 (5 bases). Germline V lookup: CDR1 SGHRS, CDR2 YFSETQ. Trimming left V 1 base short and J 2 bases short, with 10 bases between. The CDR3 has 14 amino acids. CDR3 residues: CASSLSTEPYEQYF. The CDR3 DNA reads as TGCGCCAGCAGCTTGTCGACAGAACCCTACGAGCAGTACTTC.

This chain connects TRBV6-6 to TRBJ2-6; D unresolved. There are 16 residues in the CDR3. V was clipped by 0 bases and J by 2 bases, with 8 bases between them. Germline V gene data show CDR1 as MNHNY and CDR2 as SVGAGI (reference sequence). The CDR3 sequence is CASSYSLRAGANVLTF. In nucleotides, the CDR3 is TGTGCCAGCAGTTACTCGTTACGGGCTGGGGCCAACGTCCTGACTTTC.

This CDR3 reads CASSGSGNSFYGYTF. CDR3 nucleotides: TGTGCCAGCAGCGGATCAGGAAATTCTTTCTATGGCTACACCTTC. The gene calls are TRBV5-4 and TRBJ1-2; D gene ambiguous. V dropped 4 bases and J dropped 4 bases, with 17 bases sitting between them. CDR1 is SGHNT and CDR2 is YYREEE in the germline V gene (reference sequence). CDR3 length: 15 amino acids.

The chain combines TRBV11-2 with TRBJ2-1; TRBD2 matches 7 bases. V lost 3 bases, J lost 7 bases, and 6 bases stayed unmatched. CDR1 is SGHAT and CDR2 is FQNNGV in the germline V gene. The CDR3 is 14 amino acids. In nucleotides, the CDR3 is TGTGCCAGCAGCTTGACGGGAGGTACGAATGAGCAGTTCTTC. This translates into CASSLTGGTNEQFF.

V gene TRBV7-2 combines with J gene TRBJ2-7; a possible D gene is TRBD2 (6 bases). Germline V gene lookup returns CDR1 SGHTA and CDR2 FQGNSA. This CDR3 is 12 amino acids long. The V end was cut by 8 bases, the J end by 1 base, with 9 bases between. The CDR3 nucleotides are TGTGCCAGCGGAGGGCCTTCCTACGAGCAGTACTTC. It specifies CASGGPSYEQYF.

In this sample, this clone turned up once. The chain has TRBV9 and TRBJ1-3; perhaps TRBD1 as D (5 bases). V lost 0 bases to trimming and J lost 2 bases, with 12 bases between them. Germline loops: CDR1 SGDLS, CDR2 YYNGEE. The CDR3 loop spans 16 amino acids. The CDR3 DNA follows: TGTGCCAGCAGCGTAGATCTCCGCAGGGCTGGAAACACCATATATTTT. It translates to CASSVDLRRAGNTIYF.

The rearrangement uses TRBV19 and TRBJ2-3; D ambiguous. This CDR3 comprises 14 residues. Germline V gives CDR1 LNHDA, CDR2 SQIVND (reference sequence). V lost 5 bases and J lost 2, with 11 bases in between. CDR3 protein: CASSQADSTDTQYF. In DNA form, the CDR3 reads TGTGCCAGTAGTCAGGCAGATTCCACAGATACGCAGTATTTT.

This chain uses TRBV6-1 with TRBJ1-2; TRBD1 aligns across 7 bases. The V segment lost 2 bases and the J segment 2 bases; nucleotides outside the gene matches: 11. There are 17 residues in the CDR3. Germline CDR1 and CDR2: MNHNS and SASEGT. The CDR3 loop is CASSEITRQGGNYGYTF. Here the CDR3 DNA reads TGTGCCAGCAGTGAAATCACCCGACAGGGCGGCAACTATGGCTACACCTTC.

V is TRBV28 and J is TRBJ2-7; 8 nucleotides line up with TRBD1. Losses at the gene ends were 4 bases for V and 4 bases for J; bases not matched to a gene: 6. CDR3 length equals 14 residues. Germline-derived CDR1 and CDR2 are MDHEN and SYDVKM. The CDR3 here is CASSYRQGRYEQYF. The CDR3 DNA reads as TGTGCCAGCAGTTACCGACAGGGGAGGTACGAGCAGTACTTC.

The CDR3 region has the DNA TGCGCCAGCAGCTTAGCTGCCTCCTACGAGCAGTACTTC. Encoded protein: CASSLAASYEQYF. This chain uses TRBV5-1 with TRBJ2-7; D gene unclear. The CDR3 spans 13 residues. Germline assignment: CDR1 SGHRS and CDR2 YFSETQ. With 2 bases removed from V and 0 bases from J, the gap between germline ends came to 6 bases. The whole variable domain, remainder taken from reference TRBV5-1 and TRBJ2-7, is KAGVTQTPRYLIKTRGQQVTLSCSPISGHRSVSWYQQTPGQGLQFLFEYFSETQRNKGNFPGRFSGRQFSNSRSEMNVSTLELGDSALYLCASSLAASYEQYFGPGTRLTVT.

The chain joins TRBV5-6 to TRBJ2-7; 7 positions agree with TRBD1. V lost 1 base to trimming and J lost 0 bases; unmatched junction nucleotides: 10. The CDR3 covers 17 residues. CDR1 and CDR2 (germline): SGHDT, YYEEEE. The CDR3 here is CASSLYWDSSSSYEQYF. CDR3 coding DNA: TGTGCCAGCAGCTTGTATTGGGACAGCTCAAGCTCCTACGAGCAGTACTTC.

This clone has a single count. The V and J genes are TRBV6-5 and TRBJ2-7, with D maybe TRBD1 (6 bases). The CDR3 is 13 residues long. V gave up 7 bases and J gave up 2 bases, with 12 bases separating them. Per germline, CDR1 MNHEY and CDR2 SVGAGI. This CDR3 reads CASKSTGTYEQYF. DNA for the CDR3: TGTGCCAGCAAATCTACAGGGACCTACGAGCAGTACTTC.

The CDR3 DNA is TGCGCCAGCACCGGTTCCGGGACAGGGGCCACCGGGGAGCTGTTTTTT. It yields the protein CASTGSGTGATGELFF. V usage is TRBV10-1 and J usage is TRBJ2-2; 10 bases are shared with TRBD1. Germline V lookup: CDR1 WNHNN, CDR2 SYGVQD (reference sequence). The CDR3 loop spans 16 amino acids. V shed 7 bases, J shed 4 bases, and the junction held 9 bases outside the gene matches.

J is TRBJ2-4 and V is TRBV28; the D gene is possibly TRBD1 (6 bases). With 5 bases removed from V and 8 bases from J, the gap between germline ends came to 22 bases. Germline CDR1 is MDHEN and CDR2 is SYDVKM. The CDR3 totals 16 residues. The CDR3 region has the DNA TGTGCCAGCAGTCCAGGCCGGGACACAAATGGGGACATTCAGTACTTC. It translates to CASSPGRDTNGDIQYF.

This rearrangement joins TRBV10-3 to TRBJ1-1, with 8 bases matching TRBD1. The germline CDR1 and CDR2 sequences are ENHRY and SYGVKD. The CDR3 has 14 residues. V dropped 10 bases and J dropped 1; count of bases not matched to a gene: 8. CDR3 nucleotides: TGTGCCACATCTCGACAGGGGCGGAACACTGAAGCTTTCTTT. Its translation: CATSRQGRNTEAFF.

The chain is built from TRBV4-2 and TRBJ2-1, with 12 bases matching TRBD2. After removal of 5 bases from V and 8 bases from J, the junction contained 4 bases not matched to a gene. Germline assignment: CDR1 LGHNA and CDR2 YNFKEQ. The CDR3 extends over 14 amino acids. The DNA of the CDR3 is TGTGCCAGCAGCGGACTAGCGGGAAGTGATGAGCAGTTCTTC. Protein: CASSGLAGSDEQFF.

The V gene is TRBV2, the J gene TRBJ1-5; D remains ambiguous. This CDR3 has 14 amino acids. Germline V gives CDR1 SNHLY, CDR2 FYNNEI. Between the trimmed V and J ends, which lost 2 bases and 5 bases, there was a span of 10 bases. This CDR3 reads CASSESVQYQPQHF. CDR3 sequence (DNA): TGTGCCAGCAGTGAATCCGTACAGTATCAGCCCCAGCATTTT.

The rearrangement links TRBV27 to TRBJ2-6; 10 bases are a match to TRBD1. Germline V gene sequence: CDR1 MNHEY, CDR2 SMNVEV (reference sequence). V gave up 5 bases and J gave up 1 base; unmatched junction bases: 11. The CDR3 sequence is 19 residues long. CDR3 residues: CASSLHRQGATSGANVLTF. The DNA of the CDR3 is TGTGCCAGCAGTCTACATAGACAGGGGGCCACGTCTGGGGCCAACGTCCTGACTTTC.

The V and J genes are TRBV7-2 and TRBJ1-6; D unresolved. CDR1 is SGHTA, CDR2 FQGNSA, per germline. The V and J ends lost 4 bases and 10 bases respectively, with 17 bases between them. This CDR3 region has 15 residues. The CDR3 spells CASSSGGWGVSPLHF. CDR3 bases: TGTGCCAGCAGCTCCGGCGGGTGGGGAGTGTCACCCCTCCACTTT.

This chain links TRBV4-3 with TRBJ2-7; TRBD2 agrees at 7 bases. V lost 0 bases to trimming and J lost 6 bases; unmatched junction nucleotides: 8. The CDR3 runs 15 residues. From germline, CDR1 is LGHNA and CDR2 YSLEER. The DNA of the CDR3 is TGCGCCAGCAGCCAAGATGGTCGACTAGCTGGCGAGCAGTACTTC. Its translation: CASSQDGRLAGEQYF.

This rearrangement joins TRBV19 to TRBJ1-2; D not certain. Germline lookup yields CDR1 LNHDA and CDR2 SQIVND (reference sequence). The CDR3 contains 15 residues. The V gene lost 7 bases and the J gene lost 5 bases, with 20 bases spanning the gap. CDR3 amino acids: CASTPNENAGYGYTF. Written as DNA, the CDR3 is TGTGCCAGTACCCCTAATGAGAATGCGGGGTATGGCTACACCTTC. Full variable domain (missing parts from reference TRBV19 and TRBJ1-2): DGGITQSPKYLFRKEGQNVTLSCEQNLNHDAMYWYRQDPGQGLRLIYYSQIVNDFQKGDIAEGYSVSREKKESFPLTVTSAQKNPTAFYLCASTPNENAGYGYTFGSGTRLTVV.

CDR3 loop: CASSLGGRETQYF. The CDR3 coding sequence is TGTGCCAGCAGCTTGGGGGGTCGCGAGACCCAGTACTTC. The chain employs TRBV7-2 and TRBJ2-5, with TRBD2 as a possible D gene (6 bases). V lost 3 bases and J 5 bases, leaving 10 bases between the germline ends. Germline lookup yields CDR1 SGHTA and CDR2 FQGNSA. The CDR3 loop spans 13 amino acids.

This chain uses TRBV6-5 with TRBJ2-7; TRBD1 matches at 7 bases. The V and J ends lost 8 bases and 2 bases, in that order; junction bases with no gene match: 3. The CDR3 totals 12 residues. The germline gives CDR1 MNHEY, CDR2 SVGAGI. The DNA for the CDR3 is TGTGCCAGCGACAGGGAGACCTACGAGCAGTACTTC. Encoded protein: CASDRETYEQYF.

CDR3: CASRQNAGVSYNEQFF. CDR3 DNA sequence: TGTGCCAGTAGGCAAAACGCGGGAGTCTCCTACAATGAGCAGTTCTTC. The chain is built from TRBV19 and TRBJ2-1, with 7 bases identical to TRBD2. The V gene end was trimmed by 6 bases and the J gene end by 0 bases; junction bases not matched to a gene: 8. The CDR3 is 16 amino acids. CDR1 and CDR2 from the germline V gene are LNHDA and SQIVND (reference sequence).

There are a few counts of this clone. The rearrangement uses TRBV29-1 and TRBJ2-7, with TRBD2 identical over 11 bases. The J segment lost 7 bases and the V segment lost 4 bases, leaving 6 bases of the junction unmatched. This CDR3 contains 13 residues. Germline V CDR1 and CDR2: SQVTM, ANQGSEA. CDR3 residues: CSVALAGASEQYF. CDR3 in DNA: TGCAGCGTTGCACTAGCGGGAGCCTCAGAGCAGTACTTC.

V usage is TRBV19 and J usage is TRBJ1-5; the match to TRBD1 covers 9 bases. CDR1 and CDR2 (germline): LNHDA, SQIVND (reference sequence). CDR3 size: 15 residues. Trimming took 5 bases from V and 7 from J; bases not matched to a gene: 9. The CDR3 here is CASSPRTGDGQPQHF. DNA of the CDR3: TGTGCCAGTAGTCCCCGGACAGGGGATGGCCAGCCCCAGCATTTT.